This TCR beta chain came from a study of blood T cell repertoires in COVID-19. Study information: There were acute and convalescent COVID-19 samples, and they came from the United States, Italy and Spain. In each case, the material was cDNA or gDNA derived from T cells, B-cell-depleted T cells, or PBMCs.

Authors' analysis steps: By means of reference gene primer amplification, nucleated cell counts were estimated. Repertoires were generated with immunoSEQ multiplex PCR, while TCRdb's copy carries only in-frame clones and drops some. The V and J calls and clone size were taken over from that table, and D and trimming were inferred from the DNA. The repertoire holds roughly 120,000 clones, with around nine tenths as singletons. CDR1 SGHNT and CDR2 YYREEE come from the germline V gene (reference sequence). This CDR3 is built from 16 residues. J lost 4 bases, V lost 4 bases, and 10 bases had no gene match.

The sequencing sample was made of peripheral blood. The chain links TRBV5-4 to TRBJ2-3; 9 bases line up with TRBD2. The receptor was derived from a human donor with active COVID-19. The donor label of this sample is uncertain. CDR3 sequence reads: CASSMDPGLASDTQYF. CDR3 nucleotide sequence: TGTGCCAGCAGCATGGATCCGGGACTAGCATCAGATACGCAGTATTTT.